These 32 T cell receptor beta chains originate from one sample sequenced in a study of cytomegalovirus exposure and HLA in healthy donors. PCR was performed using 60 Vbeta and 13 Jbeta primers. Using immunoSEQ multiplex PCR, the repertoire was profiled, and TCRdb retains in-frame clones only, with some absent. The table lists approximately 150,000 clones, around 79% of them singletons. Sequenced sample: PBMCs. These receptors originate from a man aged 35 to 55 in good health and CMV-seronegative.

V and J are TRBV21-1 and TRBJ2-4; the table's D call, TRBD2, was not checked against the DNA. TRBV21-1 is a listed pseudogene. The CDR3 consists of 13 residues. CDR3 sequence: CASSKPERDIQYF. In DNA form, the CDR3 reads TGTGCCAGCAGCAAACCGGAGCGGGACATACAGTACTTC.

V and J are TRBV28 and TRBJ1-3; unclear D gene. Germline CDR1 MDHEN, CDR2 SYDVKM. This CDR3 has 16 amino acids. V was clipped by 3 bases and J by 0 bases, with 12 bases between them. The CDR3 DNA reads TGTGCCAGCAGTTTCGATCCGAGATACTCTGGAAACACCATATATTTT. This encodes CASSFDPRYSGNTIYF.

This clone occurred once. This chain uses TRBV15 with TRBJ2-5; D is possibly TRBD2 (6 bases). The CDR3 length is 14 residues. Germline V gene lookup returns CDR1 LNHNV and CDR2 YYDKDF (reference sequence). Trimming shortened V by 3 bases and J by 5 bases, and 13 bases separated the two germline ends. The CDR3 spells CATSRVGGSETQYF. The CDR3 bases are TGTGCCACCAGCAGGGTGGGGGGTTCCGAGACCCAGTACTTC.

This chain joins TRBV2 and TRBJ1-1; possibly TRBD1 for D (5 bases). Germline V gene data show CDR1 as SNHLY and CDR2 as FYNNEI. The V gene lost 8 bases and the J gene lost 4 bases, with 14 bases spanning the gap. The CDR3 runs to 13 residues. The CDR3 bases are TGTGCCAGCCTGACAGCCGGCGGCACTGAAGCTTTCTTT. As protein: CASLTAGGTEAFF.

This clone was seen only a few times. This sequence joins TRBV29-1 and TRBJ1-1, with TRBD1 as a possible D gene (5 bases). Per germline, CDR1 SQVTM and CDR2 ANQGSEA. The CDR3 sequence is 14 residues long. V dropped 5 bases and J dropped 1 base, with 14 bases sitting between them. CDR3 in DNA: TGCAGCGTTTCCACAGGTTACGGGAACACTGAAGCTTTCTTT. It is translated as CSVSTGYGNTEAFF.

The chain joins TRBV5-1 to TRBJ2-5; D is possibly TRBD2 (6 bases). Germline CDR1 and CDR2: SGHRS and YFSETQ. The CDR3 has 16 amino acids. Trimming shortened V by 5 bases and J by 0 bases, and 17 bases separated the two germline ends. The DNA of the CDR3 is TGCGCCAGCAGACCTACTAGCAATCCTAACCAAGAGACCCAGTACTTC. Its protein product is CASRPTSNPNQETQYF.

The chain couples TRBV5-1 to TRBJ1-5; D is unclear. Germline-derived CDR1 and CDR2 are SGHRS and YFSETQ. V lost 5 bases and J lost 0, with 12 bases in between. The CDR3 runs to 15 residues. CDR3 loop: CASREGGTSNQPQHF. DNA of the CDR3: TGCGCCAGCAGGGAGGGAGGAACTAGCAATCAGCCCCAGCATTTT.

The V call is TRBV10-1, the J call TRBJ1-1, with no clear D. V was clipped by 6 bases and J by 3 bases, with 11 bases between them. The CDR3 loop spans 13 amino acids. Germline V gene sequence: CDR1 WNHNN, CDR2 SYGVQD (reference sequence). The CDR3 coding sequence is TGCGCCAGCAGAATAGGGAGAGACACTGAAGCTTTCTTT. Its translation: CASRIGRDTEAFF.

This chain uses TRBV7-6 with TRBJ1-1, with TRBD1 as a possible D gene (6 bases). Trimming stripped 1 base from V and 0 bases from J, with 9 bases between. This CDR3 region has 15 residues. Germline values: CDR1 SGHVS, CDR2 FNYEAQ. CDR3 bases: TGTGCCAGCAGCTTAGAGGACAGTATGAACACTGAAGCTTTCTTT. Amino acids: CASSLEDSMNTEAFF.

This chain uses TRBV5-6 with TRBJ2-7, with D possibly TRBD2 on 5 matching bases. The length of the CDR3 is 14 residues. Germline-derived CDR1 and CDR2 are SGHDT and YYEEEE. Trimming removed 4 bases at V and 7 bases at J, with 18 bases between. The CDR3 loop is CASSHSGLSGEQYF. CDR3 DNA: TGTGCCAGCAGCCATTCCGGACTGAGTGGGGAGCAGTACTTC.

This chain joins TRBV19 and TRBJ1-5; 7 bases fit TRBD1. Germline lookup yields CDR1 LNHDA and CDR2 SQIVND (reference sequence). V was pared by 4 bases and J by 7 bases, with 4 bases of the junction left unmatched. The CDR3 length is 13 residues. CDR3 loop: CASSTTGAQPQHF. DNA for the CDR3: TGTGCCAGTAGTACCACAGGGGCCCAGCCCCAGCATTTT. Full variable domain (rest looked up from reference TRBV19 and TRBJ1-5): DGGITQSPKYLFRKEGQNVTLSCEQNLNHDAMYWYRQDPGQGLRLIYYSQIVNDFQKGDIAEGYSVSREKKESFPLTVTSAQKNPTAFYLCASSTTGAQPQHFGDGTRLSIL.

This chain joins TRBV5-1 and TRBJ2-7; no firm D call. V lost 0 bases to trimming and J lost 6 bases, with 7 bases between them. The length of the CDR3 is 12 residues. From germline, CDR1 is SGHRS and CDR2 YFSETQ. CDR3 coding DNA: TGCGCCAGCAGCTTGGCCTGGCCCGAGCAGTACTTC. Translating it yields CASSLAWPEQYF.

This clone appeared a single time. The chain recombines TRBV4-1 with TRBJ2-7; D is possibly TRBD1 (6 bases). The germline V and J ends were trimmed by 4 bases and 1 base, with 11 bases remaining between them. CDR3 length equals 14 residues. Germline V gene lookup returns CDR1 MGHRA and CDR2 YSYEKL. CDR3 amino acids: CASSPMTGSYEQYF. The CDR3 coding sequence is TGCGCCAGCAGCCCCATGACAGGATCCTACGAGCAGTACTTC.

This clone has a single count. The CDR3 spells CASSPRPGQGLVEYF. Here the CDR3 DNA reads TGTGCCAGCAGCCCGAGACCGGGACAGGGGCTCGTTGAGTACTTC. The chain joins TRBV11-3 to TRBJ2-7, with 10 bases fitting TRBD1. This CDR3 has 15 residues. The germline gives CDR1 SGHNT, CDR2 YENEEA. V trimming: 5 bases; J trimming: 11 bases; junction bases outside the gene matches: 15.

In its sample, this clone was seen once. The J gene is TRBJ2-3, the V gene TRBV7-2, with 8 bases lining up with TRBD1. Germline CDR1 SGHTA, CDR2 FQGNSA. V dropped 5 bases and J dropped 3; count of bases not matched to a gene: 7. The CDR3 runs 15 residues. CDR3: CASSPGQGSTDTQYF. CDR3 DNA sequence: TGTGCCAGCAGCCCAGGACAGGGAAGTACAGATACGCAGTATTTT.

The chain employs TRBV7-2 and TRBJ2-4; 8 bases match TRBD1. The CDR3 spans 19 residues. Germline loops: CDR1 SGHTA, CDR2 FQGNSA. V lost 1 base to trimming and J lost 4 bases; unmatched junction nucleotides: 15. The CDR3 region has the DNA TGTGCCAGCAGCTTAGTAACAGGGGGTCGCCCCGATAAGAAAAACATTCAGTACTTC. Translating gives CASSLVTGGRPDKKNIQYF.

This clone was observed a handful of times. The rearrangement links TRBV7-9 to TRBJ1-2; D is ambiguous. V was trimmed by 8 bases and J by 8 bases, leaving 6 bases between them. Germline assignment: CDR1 SEHNR and CDR2 FQNEAQ (reference sequence). The CDR3 covers 9 residues. The CDR3 reads CASGSGYTF. The CDR3 DNA follows: TGTGCCAGCGGTAGCGGCTACACCTTC. Using reference TRBV7-9 and TRBJ1-2 for the parts outside the CDR3, the full variable domain is DTGVSQNPRHKITKRGQNVTFRCDPISEHNRLYWYRQTLGQGPEFLTYFQNEAQLEKSRLLSDRFSAERPKGSFSTLEIQRTEQGDSAMYLCASGSGYTFGSGTRLTVV.

This clone appeared a single time. The chain couples TRBV5-1 to TRBJ2-2; no clear D gene. V was shortened by 4 bases and J by 4 bases, with 8 bases between the two germline ends. The CDR3 is 13 amino acids. Looked up from germline, CDR1 is SGHRS and CDR2 is YFSETQ. CDR3 loop: CASSPSGTGELFF. For the CDR3, the DNA is TGCGCCAGCAGCCCTAGTGGCACCGGGGAGCTGTTTTTT. The full variable domain, in which reference TRBV5-1 and TRBJ2-2 provide the parts outside the CDR3, is KAGVTQTPRYLIKTRGQQVTLSCSPISGHRSVSWYQQTPGQGLQFLFEYFSETQRNKGNFPGRFSGRQFSNSRSEMNVSTLELGDSALYLCASSPSGTGELFFGEGSRLTVL.

CDR3 in amino acids: CASSGLSRDRGREEAFF. CDR3 coding DNA: TGTGCCAGCAGCGGCCTCTCCCGGGACAGGGGGCGGGAGGAAGCTTTCTTT. The chain links TRBV9 to TRBJ1-1, with 12 bases fitting TRBD1. Trimming at V came to 3 bases and at J to 8 bases, leaving 14 bases not matched to a gene. This CDR3 contains 17 residues. Germline assignment: CDR1 SGDLS and CDR2 YYNGEE. Combining the CDR3 with reference TRBV9 and TRBJ1-1 gives the whole variable domain DSGVTQTPKHLITATGQRVTLRCSPRSGDLSVYWYQQSLDQGLQFLIQYYNGEERAKGNILERFSAQQFPDLHSELNLSSLELGDSALYFCASSGLSRDRGREEAFFGQGTRLTVV.

This chain joins TRBV7-9 and TRBJ1-1; unclear D gene. V was trimmed by 5 bases and J by 3 bases, leaving 10 bases between them. The CDR3 is 13 amino acids. The V gene's germline CDR1 is SEHNR and CDR2 FQNEAQ (reference sequence). The CDR3: CASSQDYYTEAFF. DNA of the CDR3: TGTGCCAGCAGCCAGGACTACTACACTGAAGCTTTCTTT.

The V gene is TRBV10-3, the J gene TRBJ1-5; 8 bases match TRBD1. In germline, CDR1 is ENHRY, CDR2 SYGVKD. The V segment lost 3 bases and the J segment 1 base; nucleotides outside the gene matches: 11. The CDR3 spans 18 residues. CDR3 coding DNA: TGTGCCATCAGTGATGGACAGGGTGGAATAGGAAGCAATCAGCCCCAGCATTTT. This gives the protein CAISDGQGGIGSNQPQHF.

The gene calls are TRBV5-6 and TRBJ1-1, with D maybe TRBD1 (5 bases). This CDR3 is 13 amino acids long. V lost 0 bases and J 7 bases, leaving 10 bases between the germline ends. Germline CDR1 and CDR2: SGHDT and YYEEEE. This CDR3 reads CASSLAQGREAFF. As DNA, the CDR3 is TGTGCCAGCAGCTTGGCTCAGGGTCGTGAAGCTTTCTTT.

V usage is TRBV7-2 and J usage is TRBJ2-5, with 12 bases identical to TRBD2. From germline, CDR1 is SGHTA and CDR2 FQGNSA. Trimming cost V 0 bases and J 2 bases; bases outside gene matches: 13. The CDR3 is 20 residues long. The CDR3 region is CASSLADTTSGGSKQETQYF. CDR3 coding DNA: TGTGCCAGCAGCTTAGCAGACACGACTAGCGGGGGCTCTAAACAAGAGACCCAGTACTTC. Complete variable domain (other parts from reference TRBV7-2 and TRBJ2-5): GAGVSQSPSNKVTEKGKDVELRCDPISGHTALYWYRQSLGQGLEFLIYFQGNSAPDKSGLPSDRFSAERTGGSVSTLTIQRTQQEDSAVYLCASSLADTTSGGSKQETQYFGPGTRLLVL.

V is TRBV25-1 and J is TRBJ1-1, with D possibly TRBD1 on 5 matching bases. V was cut by 3 bases and J by 1 base, with 15 bases left in between. Germline CDR1 reads MGHDK; CDR2 reads SYGVNS. The CDR3 loop spans 16 amino acids. CDR3 in amino acids: CASSDGTAARNTEAFF. For the CDR3, the DNA is TGTGCCAGCAGTGACGGGACTGCCGCCAGGAACACTGAAGCTTTCTTT.

The chain is built from TRBV2 and TRBJ1-6; 8 bases are shared with TRBD1. With 4 bases clipped from V and 8 bases from J, the junction kept 1 base outside the gene matches. The V gene's germline CDR1 is SNHLY and CDR2 FYNNEI. The CDR3 length is 13 residues. CDR3: CASSVQGDSPLHF. The DNA of the CDR3 is TGTGCCAGCAGTGTACAGGGGGATTCACCCCTCCACTTT.

The chain combines TRBV7-3 with TRBJ2-1; TRBD1 might be the D (6 bases). The CDR3 totals 14 residues. The V gene lost 4 bases and the J gene lost 6 bases, with 13 bases spanning the gap. Germline V lookup: CDR1 SGHTA, CDR2 FQGTGA. The CDR3 is CASSSGRGVNEQFF. CDR3 DNA: TGTGCCAGCAGCTCAGGCAGGGGAGTCAATGAGCAGTTCTTC. Combining the CDR3 with reference TRBV7-3 and TRBJ2-1 gives the whole variable domain GAGVSQTPSNKVTEKGKYVELRCDPISGHTALYWYRQSLGQGPEFLIYFQGTGAADDSGLPNDRFFAVRPEGSVSTLKIQRTERGDSAVYLCASSSGRGVNEQFFGPGTRLTVL.

This clone came up once. The V and J genes are TRBV7-9 and TRBJ2-2; 7 bases are shared with TRBD1. The CDR3 is 15 residues long. J lost 0 bases, V lost 6 bases, and 4 bases had no gene match. CDR1 SEHNR and CDR2 FQNEAQ come from the germline V gene (reference sequence). CDR3 nucleotides: TGTGCCAGCAGTCGCACAGGGGCGAACACCGGGGAGCTGTTTTTT. It is translated as CASSRTGANTGELFF.

The rearrangement links TRBV19 to TRBJ1-3; D not resolved. V lost 6 bases, J lost 8 bases, and 8 bases lay in between. Germline loops: CDR1 LNHDA, CDR2 SQIVND (reference sequence). This CDR3 has 11 amino acids. The CDR3 spells CASRLRDTIYF. As DNA, the CDR3 is TGTGCCAGTAGGCTTAGAGACACCATATATTTT.

The V gene is TRBV4-3, the J gene TRBJ1-6, with TRBD1 identical over 9 bases. The V gene end was trimmed by 0 bases and the J gene end by 10 bases; junction bases not matched to a gene: 10. Germline lookup yields CDR1 LGHNA and CDR2 YSLEER. The CDR3 is made up of 17 amino acids. Here the CDR3 reads CASSQDPPGQGGSPLHF. CDR3 coding DNA: TGCGCCAGCAGCCAAGACCCACCGGGACAGGGCGGCTCACCCCTCCACTTT.

The gene calls are TRBV7-3 and TRBJ2-5, with D possibly TRBD2 on 7 matching bases. Germline V lookup: CDR1 SGHTA, CDR2 FQGTGA. Trimming removed 5 bases from V and 4 bases from J, with 11 bases in between. This CDR3 spans 13 amino acids. The CDR3 sequence is CASSPRGGETQYF. CDR3 nucleotide sequence: TGTGCCAGCAGCCCAAGGGGGGGAGAGACCCAGTACTTC.

The V and J genes are TRBV4-3 and TRBJ2-3; D is undetermined. Germline V lookup: CDR1 LGHNA, CDR2 YSLEER. This CDR3 is 16 amino acids long. Between the trimmed V and J ends, which lost 1 base and 0 bases, there was a span of 11 bases. The CDR3 sequence is CASSQGPPSSTDTQYF. The DNA for the CDR3 is TGCGCCAGCAGCCAAGGGCCGCCTTCCAGCACAGATACGCAGTATTTT.

The chain combines TRBV5-1 with TRBJ2-3; 9 bases map to TRBD2. Germline V gives CDR1 SGHRS, CDR2 YFSETQ. The junction had 5 bases not matched to a gene; V was cut back by 0 bases and J by 3 bases. This CDR3 region has 16 residues. The CDR3 loop reads CASSLGTSGLTDTQYF. The CDR3 DNA sequence: TGCGCCAGCAGCTTGGGTACTAGCGGGTTGACAGATACGCAGTATTTT.